This T cell receptor (beta chain) was retrieved from a study of HIV-infected patients and healthy controls. V dropped 2 bases and J dropped 6 bases, with 14 bases sitting between them. Germline V gene data show CDR1 as SGHTA and CDR2 as FQGTGA. This CDR3 is 16 amino acids long. Only a few counts were recorded for this clonotype. Its antigen is currently unknown. No cell fractionation was done, so the repertoire covers all unsorted peripheral blood T cells. Alpha and beta constant-region primers primed reverse transcription of approximately 0.55 ug RNA. Alpha and beta chain libraries were made separately by chain-specific third strand synthesis with multiplexing indices. TCRdb called the 5' RACE reads again in MiXCR, with one record for every CDR3 protein. The table lists about 4,200 distinct CDR3 sequences, roughly 14% of them singletons. Study-wide findings and caveats: HIV+ repertoires were severely depleted of MAIT alpha-chain CDR3s, unlike healthy controls.

The clonotype was recovered from an adult with HIV infection. The chain uses TRBV7-3 and TRBJ1-6; D is uncertain. Sample: blood, taken before antiretroviral therapy. The CDR3 DNA sequence: TGTGCCAGCAGCTTAGAGGGCTTTATAAGTAATTCACCCCTCCACTTT. Its translation is CASSLEGFISNSPLHF.